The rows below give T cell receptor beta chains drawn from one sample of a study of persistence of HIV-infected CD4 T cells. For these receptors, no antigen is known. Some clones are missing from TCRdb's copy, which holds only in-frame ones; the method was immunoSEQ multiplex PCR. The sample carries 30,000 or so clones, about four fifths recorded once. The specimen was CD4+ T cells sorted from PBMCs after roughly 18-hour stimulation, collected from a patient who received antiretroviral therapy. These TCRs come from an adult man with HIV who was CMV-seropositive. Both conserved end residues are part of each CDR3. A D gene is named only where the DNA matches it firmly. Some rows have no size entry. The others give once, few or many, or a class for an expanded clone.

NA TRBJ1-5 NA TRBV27 TGTGCCAGCAGTAGAGGGAGGAGCAATCAGCCCCAGCATTTT CASSRGRSNQPQHF
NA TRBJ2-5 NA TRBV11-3 TGTGCCAGCAGCTCCCTGGGGTGGGAGACCCAGTACTTC CASSSLGWETQYF
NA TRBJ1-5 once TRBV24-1 TGTGCCACCAGTGAAGGTTCTTTCAATCAGCCCCAGCATTTT CATSEGSFNQPQHF
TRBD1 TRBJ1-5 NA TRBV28 TGTGCCAGCAGCAAGGGACAGAGAAATCAGCCCCAGCATTTT CASSKGQRNQPQHF
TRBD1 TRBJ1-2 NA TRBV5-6 TGTGCCAGCAGCCCCTCCGGGACAGCTTCAAGAGAGGGTGGCTACACCTTC CASSPSGTASREGGYTF
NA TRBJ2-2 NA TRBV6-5 TGTGCCAGCAGTTACCGGGGGATCGACACCGGGGAGCTGTTTTTT CASSYRGIDTGELFF
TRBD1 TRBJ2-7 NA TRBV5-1 TGCGCCAGCAGCCCGACAGGGAGCTCCTACGAGCAGTACTTC CASSPTGSSYEQYF
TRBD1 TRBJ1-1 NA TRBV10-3 TGTGCCATCAGCCGGGACAGGATGTCTGAAGCTTTCTTT CAISRDRMSEAFF
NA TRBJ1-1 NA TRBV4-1 TGCGCCAGCAGCCAAGATCTAAATATGGCCGTTCTTAACACTGAAGCTTTCTTT CASSQDLNMAVLNTEAFF
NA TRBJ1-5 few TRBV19 TGTGCCAGTAGTATAGGTTTAGCCAGGGGCCCTACTAATCAGCCCCAGCATTTT CASSIGLARGPTNQPQHF
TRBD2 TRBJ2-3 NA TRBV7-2 TGTGCCAGCAGTCGGACTAGCGGGGCGGCAGATACGCAGTATTTT CASSRTSGAADTQYF
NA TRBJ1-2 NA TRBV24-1 TGTGCCACCAGTAGGGGCCTTCGGTATGGCTACACCTTC CATSRGLRYGYTF
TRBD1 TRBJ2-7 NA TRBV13 TGTGCCAGCAGCTTGACAGGGGTTTATTCATACGAGCAGTACTTC CASSLTGVYSYEQYF
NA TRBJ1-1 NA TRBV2 TGTGCCAGCAGTGGACTTGTTTGGGGAGAAGCTTTCTTT CASSGLVWGEAFF
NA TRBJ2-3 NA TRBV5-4 TGTGCCAGCAGCTCATCCACGGTTAGCACAGATACGCAGTATTTT CASSSSTVSTDTQYF
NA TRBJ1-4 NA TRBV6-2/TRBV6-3 TGTGCCAGCAGTTACGATTTCAACAGGATAGCAACTAATGAAAAACTGTTTTTT CASSYDFNRIATNEKLFF
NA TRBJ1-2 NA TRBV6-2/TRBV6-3 TGTGCCAGCAGTTACTCCTATGGCTACACCTTC CASSYSYGYTF
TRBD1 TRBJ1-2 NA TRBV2 TGTGCCAGCAGGGGGACAGAGGCTAACTATGGCTACACCTTC CASRGTEANYGYTF
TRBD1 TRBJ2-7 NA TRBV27 TGTGCCAGCAGTGTACAGGGGGGTGCCCCCTACGAGCAGTACTTC CASSVQGGAPYEQYF
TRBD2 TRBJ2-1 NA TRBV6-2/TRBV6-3 TGTGCCAGCAGCCACGGGATATTTCGCGGGGGGTACAATGAGCAGTTCTTC CASSHGIFRGGYNEQFF
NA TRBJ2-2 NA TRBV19 TGTGCCAGTAGTATTCAGTTGGGCACCGGGGAGCTGTTTTTT CASSIQLGTGELFF
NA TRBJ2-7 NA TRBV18 TGTGCCAGCTCACCACCGGGACTGGGCCCCTACGAGCAGTACTTC CASSPPGLGPYEQYF
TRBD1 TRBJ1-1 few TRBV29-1 TGCAGCGTTGGCACAGGGGTGAACACTGAAGCTTTCTTT CSVGTGVNTEAFF
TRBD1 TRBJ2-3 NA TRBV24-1 TGTGCCACCAGTGATTTGGGGGGGACAGGGGCCTTAGATACGCAGTATTTT CATSDLGGTGALDTQYF
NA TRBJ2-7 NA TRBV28 TGTGCCAGCAGGGTGACCGGACCCTCCTACGAGCAGTACTTC CASRVTGPSYEQYF
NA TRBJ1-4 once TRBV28 TGTGCCAGCAGTTTGGGGGGAACTAATGAAAAACTGTTTTTT CASSLGGTNEKLFF
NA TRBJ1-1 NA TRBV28 TGTGCCAGCAGTCTACTCTCCGGAGGAGCGAACACTGAAGCTTTCTTT CASSLLSGGANTEAFF
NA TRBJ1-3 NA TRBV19 TGTGCCAGTAGCCTGGGGACGGACGTGGACACCATATATTTT CASSLGTDVDTIYF
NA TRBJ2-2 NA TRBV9 TGTGCCTCGACGAGGGGGTCCGCTGCCGGGGAGCTGTTTTTT CASTRGSAAGELFF
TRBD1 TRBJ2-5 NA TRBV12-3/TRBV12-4 TGTGCCAGCGGGACAGGTCGAGAGACCCAGTACTTC CASGTGRETQYF
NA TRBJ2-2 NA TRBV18 TGTGCCAGCTCACCACGGAACCGGCAGGAGAACACCGGGGAGCTGTTTTTT CASSPRNRQENTGELFF
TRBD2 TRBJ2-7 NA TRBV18 TGTGCCAGCTCACCGGGAGGGGACGAGCAGTACTTC CASSPGGDEQYF
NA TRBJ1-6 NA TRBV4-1 TGCGCCAGCAGCCTAAGTGTAGTTAGCTCCTATAATTCACCCCTCCACTTT CASSLSVVSSYNSPLHF
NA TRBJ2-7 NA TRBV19 TGTGCCAGTAGTGGATCCCTTGGGGGATTTGAGGCCTACGAGCAGTACTTC CASSGSLGGFEAYEQYF
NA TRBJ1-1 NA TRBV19 TGTGCCAGTAGTATTTCGGGGCGGACAGAGGCTTTCTTT CASSISGRTEAFF
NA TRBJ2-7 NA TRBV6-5 TGTGCCAGCAGTTACGTTTTAGACAGTCCAAGGAGGTACTTC CASSYVLDSPRRYF
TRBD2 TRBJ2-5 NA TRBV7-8 TGTGCCAGCAGCTTAGGGGGGGGACAAGAGACCCAGTACTTC CASSLGGGQETQYF
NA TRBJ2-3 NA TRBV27 TGTGCCAGCAGGCTTACAGGACGAGGGGCAGATACGCAGTATTTT CASRLTGRGADTQYF
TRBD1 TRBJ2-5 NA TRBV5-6 TGTGCCAGCAGCATCAAGCACGGGACAGGGGAAGAGACCCAGTACTTC CASSIKHGTGEETQYF
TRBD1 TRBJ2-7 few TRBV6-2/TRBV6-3 TGTGCCAGCAGTAAACCGGACAGGGGCTACGAGCAGTACTTC CASSKPDRGYEQYF
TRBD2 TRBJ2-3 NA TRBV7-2 TGTGCCAGCAGCTTAGTGGCTAGCGGGAGCACAGATACGCAGTATTTT CASSLVASGSTDTQYF
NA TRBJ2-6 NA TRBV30 TGTGCCTGGATGTGGGGAAAGACTGGGGCCAACGTCCTGACTTTC CAWMWGKTGANVLTF
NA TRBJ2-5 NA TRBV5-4 TGTGCCAGCAAGTTAAGACGGTCGGTCCAAGAGACCCAGTACTTC CASKLRRSVQETQYF
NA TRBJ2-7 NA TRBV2 TGTGCCAGCAGGCCATACGTGGGGGGTAGCGAGCAGTACTTC CASRPYVGGSEQYF
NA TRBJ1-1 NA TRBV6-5 TGTGCCAGCAGCCGGGCGGGCCTGAACACTGAAGCTTTCTTT CASSRAGLNTEAFF
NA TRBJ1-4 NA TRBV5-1 TGCGCCAGCAGCTTGTCTGCAACTAATGAAAAACTGTTTTTT CASSLSATNEKLFF
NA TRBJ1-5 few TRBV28 TGTGCCAGCAGTCTGAATAGCAATCAGCCCCAGCATTTT CASSLNSNQPQHF
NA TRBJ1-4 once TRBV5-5 TGTGCCAGCAGCTTGGGAGGGGTCCCATGGAATGAAAAACTGTTTTTT CASSLGGVPWNEKLFF
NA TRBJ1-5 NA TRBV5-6 TGTGCCAGCAGCCTCAGGGTAAATCAGCCCCAGCATTTT CASSLRVNQPQHF
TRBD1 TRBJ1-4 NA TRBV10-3 TGTGCCACCCAGGGACAGCTTAATGAAAAACTGTTTTTT CATQGQLNEKLFF